This TCR beta chain was sequenced for a study of blood T cell repertoires in COVID-19. Study background: COVID-19 samples, acute and convalescent, were from the United States, Italy and Spain. Sample material is recorded as cDNA or gDNA derived from T cells, B-cell-depleted T cells, or PBMCs.

How the authors handled the data: Estimates of nucleated cell counts were drawn from the amplification of reference gene primers. Profiled with immunoSEQ multiplex PCR; TCRdb holds only in-frame clones, not every one. D and trimming were read from the DNA, whereas the V and J calls and clone size are those reported in that table. The sample has around 250,000 clones; about 82% are singletons. Assignment of participants to cohorts was predicated upon participant-reported clinical history. V gave up 4 bases and J gave up 3 bases; unmatched junction bases: 5. Germline values: CDR1 SGHRS, CDR2 YFSETQ. CDR3 length: 14 amino acids.

The genes are TRBV5-1 and TRBJ2-7; TRBD1 agrees at 9 bases. Sequenced material: PBMCs or T cells enriched from blood (not recorded which). The sequence was obtained from a woman aged 45 to 65 with acute COVID-19. The CDR3 sequence: CASSTGQGIYEQYF. DNA for the CDR3: TGCGCCAGCAGCACTGGACAGGGGATCTACGAGCAGTACTTC.